A selection of T cell receptor beta chains follows, all from one sample in a study of blood T cells in healthy people across ages. A single record per CDR3 protein comes from TCRdb applying MiXCR to the 5' RACE reads. This table has fewer than 900,000 distinct CDR3 sequences, roughly 49% appearing once. Sequencing input: blood. The receptors derive from a woman aged 55-75 years in good health. Both conserved end residues are part of each CDR3. A D gene is named only where the DNA matches it firmly. Expanded clones get a size class; other rows say once, few or many, or leave the size out.

D gene	V gene	clone size	J gene	CDR3 DNA	CDR3 protein
.	TRBV21-1	.	TRBJ2-1	TGTGCCAGCAAGGCAGGGGGCTCCTACAATGAGCAGTTCTTC	CASKAGGSYNEQFF
TRBD1	TRBV20-1	.	TRBJ2-6	TGCAGTGCCCCCGGGACAGGGATCTCTGGGGCCAACGTCCTGACTTTC	CSAPGTGISGANVLTF
.	TRBV20-1	few	TRBJ1-4	TGCAGTGCCCCTTCGAGGAGGGGGAATGAAAAACTGTTTTTT	CSAPSRRGNEKLFF
.	TRBV20-1	.	TRBJ1-5	TGCAGTGCTAGACCGCCCCGGGGGGCGTATCAGCCCCAGCATTTT	CSARPPRGAYQPQHF
TRBD2	TRBV2	.	TRBJ2-3	TGTGCCAGCAGATTAGCGGGAGTCGTAACAGATACGCAGTATTTT	CASRLAGVVTDTQYF
.	TRBV20-1	.	TRBJ2-1	TGCAGTGCGACCCTAGGGTCAAATCTGGGCAATGAGCAGTTCTTC	CSATLGSNLGNEQFF
.	TRBV20-1	few	TRBJ2-7	TGCAGTGCTAATAAGCAAACCTACGAGCAGTACTTC	CSANKQTYEQYF
.	TRBV20-1	few	TRBJ2-6	TGCAGTGCTAGACACTCTGGGGCCAACGTCCTGACTTTC	CSARHSGANVLTF
TRBD2	TRBV7-9	.	TRBJ2-1	TGTGCCAGCAGCCTGGGTCAACTAGCGGTCGATGAGCAGTTCTTC	CASSLGQLAVDEQFF
.	TRBV10-3	few	TRBJ2-1	TGTGCCATCGGAACTCGCGATCATGAGCAGTTCTTC	CAIGTRDHEQFF
TRBD1	TRBV28	.	TRBJ1-4	TGTGCCAGCAGTGGTAAGGACAGGCCGAATGAAAAACTGTTTTTT	CASSGKDRPNEKLFF
.	TRBV7-8	.	TRBJ2-7	TGTGCCAGCAGCGGGGACGTCCGATCCTACGAGCAGTACTTC	CASSGDVRSYEQYF
.	TRBV12-3/TRBV12-4	once	TRBJ2-6	TGTGCCAGCAGTACAGGGAACTCTGGGGCCAACGTCCTGACTTTC	CASSTGNSGANVLTF
TRBD1	TRBV7-9	.	TRBJ2-2	TGTGCCAGCAGCTTATTCGGGACCGGGACAGGGGGCACCGGGGAGCTGTTTTTT	CASSLFGTGTGGTGELFF
.	TRBV12-3/TRBV12-4	few	TRBJ2-1	TGTGCCAGCAGTGATAGGGAGGTTGAGCAGTTCTTC	CASSDREVEQFF
.	TRBV28	.	TRBJ2-2	TGTGCCAGCACCAAGGACCCGGGTACTTTCGGGGAGCTGTTTTTT	CASTKDPGTFGELFF
.	TRBV10-3	.	TRBJ2-5	TGTGCCATCAGTGGATTAGGACGTAAACAAGAGACCCAGTACTTC	CAISGLGRKQETQYF
TRBD2	TRBV7-9	.	TRBJ2-1	TGTGCCAGCAGTCCCATCGGGACTAGCGACTACAATGAGCAGTTCTTC	CASSPIGTSDYNEQFF
.	TRBV27	.	TRBJ1-1	TGTGCCAGCAGTTTGCTAGGGGTCACTGAAGCTTTCTTT	CASSLLGVTEAFF
.	TRBV6-6	many	TRBJ1-1	TGTGCCAGCAAATGGACGGAGAACACTGAAGCTTTCTTT	CASKWTENTEAFF
TRBD1	TRBV20-1	once	TRBJ1-2	TGCAGTGCTAGGGCCACGGGGACAGCGGACTATGGCTACACCTTC	CSARATGTADYGYTF
TRBD1	TRBV24-1	.	TRBJ2-7	TGTGCCACCAGTGACCGGACAGGAGTACACTACAATGAGCAGTACTTC	CATSDRTGVHYNEQYF
.	TRBV20-1	.	TRBJ2-5	TGCAGTCCGAAGGGGTTAGGGGAGACCCAGTACTTC	CSPKGLGETQYF
TRBD1	TRBV7-3	.	TRBJ1-2	TGTGCCAGCAGCCGACGTCCGGGACAGGGTATCGACTATGGCTACACCTTC	CASSRRPGQGIDYGYTF
TRBD2	TRBV10-3	.	TRBJ2-7	TGTGCCATCAGTGACTGGTCTAGCGGGTTGTCCGAGCAGTACTTC	CAISDWSSGLSEQYF
.	TRBV2	.	TRBJ2-7	TGTGCCAGCAGTGAATCCGGGAGCTCCTACGAGCAGTACTTC	CASSESGSSYEQYF
.	TRBV9	few	TRBJ2-3	TGTGCCAGCAGCGTAGATGGTGGGAGTGGAGATACGCAGTATTTT	CASSVDGGSGDTQYF
TRBD2	TRBV4-3	few	TRBJ2-7	TGTGCCAGCAGCCAAGGACTAGCGGGAGGGGCCTACGAGCAGTACTTC	CASSQGLAGGAYEQYF